Each of the 29 T cell receptor beta chains below was sequenced from the same sample in a study of cytomegalovirus exposure and HLA in healthy donors (dated by TCRdb to about 2017). Library preparation employed the immunoSEQ multiplex PCR assay. For the multiplex PCR, a mixture combining 60 forward primers for TCR Vbeta segments and 13 reverse primers for TCR Jbeta segments was used. TCRdb's version of the immuneACCESS table is confined to in-frame rearrangements and falls short of the full clone set. An unresolved V gene accounts for under half of the shortfall where checked; the remainder is of unknown origin. Within this sample are approximately 180,000 clones, with about 12% of them counted one time only. The ten top clones hold under 10% of the sample. Sequences were obtained from PBMCs. All receptors derive from a man between 45 and 60 years old in good health and CMV-seropositive.

This clone turned up a few times. The V and J genes are TRBV28 and TRBJ2-1; TRBD2 aligns across 7 bases. The germline V gene has CDR1 MDHEN and CDR2 SYDVKM. The CDR3 totals 13 residues. Trimming removed 6 bases from V and 9 bases from J; junction bases left unmatched: 8. CDR3: CASSRAGVGEQFF. The CDR3, as DNA: TGTGCCAGCAGCCGGGCGGGGGTCGGTGAGCAGTTCTTC.

The rearrangement uses TRBV2 and TRBJ2-5; 11 bases align to TRBD2. Germline CDR1 SNHLY, CDR2 FYNNEI. This CDR3 spans 14 amino acids. Trimming at V came to 6 bases and at J to 7 bases, leaving 7 bases not matched to a gene. The CDR3 nucleotides read TGTGCCAGCAGACGACTAGCGGGGACCTCGACCCAGTACTTC. Its translation is CASRRLAGTSTQYF.

This clone was observed a handful of times. The chain links TRBV19 to TRBJ2-7, with 7 bases lining up with TRBD1. Germline CDR1 LNHDA, CDR2 SQIVND (reference sequence). CDR3 size: 13 residues. Losses at the gene ends were 7 bases for V and 3 bases for J; bases not matched to a gene: 6. CDR3 bases: TGTGCCAGTATCTCGGCAGGGGGCTACGAGCAGTACTTC. It is translated as CASISAGGYEQYF.

This sequence joins TRBV5-1 and TRBJ2-7; D not certain. From germline, CDR1 is SGHRS and CDR2 YFSETQ. This CDR3 has 13 amino acids. Between the trimmed V and J ends, which lost 2 bases and 0 bases, there was a span of 6 bases. CDR3 bases: TGCGCCAGCAGCTTTTCTCTCTCCTACGAGCAGTACTTC. Amino acids: CASSFSLSYEQYF.

The CDR3 is CAFSGTVSAEAFF. CDR3 nucleotides: TGTGCCTTTTCCGGGACAGTGAGCGCTGAAGCTTTCTTT. The J gene is TRBJ1-1, the V gene TRBV30, with 7 positions matching TRBD1. J was trimmed by 6 bases and V by 7 bases; bases with no gene match: 11. CDR1 is GTSNPN, CDR2 SVGIG, per germline (reference sequence). This CDR3 region has 13 residues.

The chain combines TRBV5-1 with TRBJ2-6; D ambiguous. The V end was cut by 6 bases, the J end by 4 bases, with 11 bases between. The CDR3 runs 14 residues. Germline assignment: CDR1 SGHRS and CDR2 YFSETQ. The CDR3 sequence is CASNLFAGANVLTF. CDR3 DNA sequence: TGCGCCAGCAACCTTTTTGCGGGGGCCAACGTCCTGACTTTC.

This clone was seen a few times. The gene calls are TRBV6-6 and TRBJ2-1; the match to TRBD1 covers 9 bases. The CDR3 is 16 residues long. CDR1 is MNHNY, CDR2 SVGAGI, per germline (reference sequence). V shed 6 bases, J shed 6 bases, and the junction held 12 bases outside the gene matches. Here the CDR3 DNA reads TGTGCCAGCAGCCCGGGACAGGGAGTCCAGTTCAATGAGCAGTTCTTC. Its protein product is CASSPGQGVQFNEQFF.

This clone has a handful of counts. The genes are TRBV28 and TRBJ2-7; the D gene is possibly TRBD2 (7 bases). This CDR3 has 15 amino acids. Germline CDR1 and CDR2: MDHEN and SYDVKM. V was pared by 6 bases and J by 6 bases, with 21 bases between. CDR3 nucleotides: TGTGCCAGCAGCCTTGGGGGGGCCCTTCGCGCCGAGCAGTACGTC. Translating it yields CASSLGGALRAEQYV.

This clone was observed a handful of times. V gene TRBV13 combines with J gene TRBJ1-2; 7 positions agree with TRBD1. CDR1 is PRHDT and CDR2 is FYEKMQ in the germline V gene (reference sequence). The trim removed 4 bases at V and 3 bases at J, leaving 5 bases unmatched. The CDR3 is 14 amino acids. The CDR3 region has the DNA TGTGCCAGCAGCTCTTGGACAGGAGACTATGGCTACACCTTC. As protein: CASSSWTGDYGYTF.

The genes are TRBV19 and TRBJ2-4; perhaps TRBD2 as D (6 bases). The V end was cut by 3 bases, the J end by 4 bases, with 16 bases between. Per the germline V gene, CDR1 is LNHDA and CDR2 is SQIVND (reference sequence). The CDR3 is 16 residues long. The CDR3 DNA reads as TGTGCCAGTAGTATCGACTCGCGGGGCCCGAAAAACATTCAGTACTTC. It encodes CASSIDSRGPKNIQYF.

The chain links TRBV9 to TRBJ2-2, with D hard to call. The CDR3 runs 13 residues. Germline CDR1 reads SGDLS; CDR2 reads YYNGEE. Trimming removed 4 bases from V and 1 base from J, with 5 bases in between. The CDR3, as DNA: TGTGCCAGCAGCCCTATGAACACCGGGGAGCTGTTTTTT. Protein: CASSPMNTGELFF.

Remarks on this clone: The same CDR3 is also encoded by other DNA sequences in this sample. This chain joins TRBV7-9 and TRBJ1-4; 7 bases map to TRBD1. V was pared by 5 bases and J by 4 bases, with 4 bases of the junction left unmatched. CDR3 length: 14 amino acids. The germline CDR1 and CDR2 sequences are SEHNR and FQNEAQ (reference sequence). The CDR3: CASSPGQINEKLFF. Here the CDR3 DNA reads TGTGCCAGCAGCCCGGGACAGATTAATGAAAAACTGTTTTTT.

This chain links TRBV5-1 with TRBJ1-1; D is ambiguous. The CDR3 extends over 16 amino acids. V lost 0 bases to trimming and J lost 3 bases, with 15 bases between them. Germline CDR1 and CDR2: SGHRS and YFSETQ. CDR3 residues: CASSLVVLQSYTEAFF. CDR3 nucleotides: TGCGCCAGCAGCTTGGTCGTTTTACAGAGTTACACTGAAGCTTTCTTT.

This clone was recorded a few times. This rearrangement joins TRBV28 to TRBJ1-1; D uncertain. Trimming removed 2 bases at V and 5 bases at J, with 6 bases between. Germline V CDR1 and CDR2: MDHEN, SYDVKM. This CDR3 contains 12 residues. This CDR3 reads CASSLRGTEAFF. In DNA form, the CDR3 reads TGTGCCAGCAGTTTACGGGGAACTGAAGCTTTCTTT.

A few counts support this clone. The chain couples TRBV6-5 to TRBJ1-4, with 10 bases fitting TRBD1. The CDR3 loop spans 15 amino acids. CDR1 is MNHEY, CDR2 SVGAGI, per germline. The V gene end was trimmed by 6 bases and the J gene end by 6 bases; junction bases not matched to a gene: 7. For the CDR3, the DNA is TGTGCCAGCAGCTATATAGGGACAGGGGATGAAAAACTGTTTTTT. This sequence encodes CASSYIGTGDEKLFF.

The chain uses TRBV5-1 and TRBJ2-3; 15 nucleotides align to TRBD2. CDR1 and CDR2 from the germline V gene are SGHRS and YFSETQ. This CDR3 comprises 18 residues. With 4 bases clipped from V and 2 bases from J, the junction kept 8 bases outside the gene matches. The CDR3 DNA is TGCGCCAGCAGCCCCGGACTAGCGGGGGGGTATCACACAGATACGCAGTATTTT. This sequence encodes CASSPGLAGGYHTDTQYF.

V is TRBV4-2 and J is TRBJ1-2; D is perhaps TRBD1 (5 bases). In germline, CDR1 is LGHNA, CDR2 YNFKEQ. V lost 1 base to trimming and J lost 2 bases, with 8 bases between them. The CDR3 spans 14 residues. CDR3: CASSQAPGNYGYTF. The CDR3 DNA is TGTGCCAGCAGCCAAGCCCCAGGGAACTATGGCTACACCTTC.

This clone was seen only a few times. The J gene is TRBJ1-1, the V gene TRBV29-1, with a possible D match to TRBD1 (5 bases). V lost 7 bases to trimming and J lost 1 base, with 13 bases between them. This CDR3 has 13 residues. Germline-derived CDR1 and CDR2 are SQVTM and ANQGSEA. Written as DNA, the CDR3 is TGCAGCGCACGAGGCGGGGCGAACACTGAAGCTTTCTTT. This codes for CSARGGANTEAFF.

This clone turned up a few times. This chain's CDR3 is CASRGGQRNQPQHF. CDR3 DNA sequence: TGTGCCAGCAGGGGGGGGCAAAGGAATCAGCCCCAGCATTTT. V usage is TRBV6-5 and J usage is TRBJ1-5; D is perhaps TRBD1 (6 bases). Germline values: CDR1 MNHEY, CDR2 SVGAGI. Deletions cut 6 bases from V and 4 bases from J, with 13 bases between. This CDR3 contains 14 residues.

As regards this clone: Germline and junction disagree at one end, which may indicate a read error. The rearrangement joins TRBV7-7 to TRBJ2-1; 11 bases line up with TRBD2. The CDR3 spans 18 residues. CDR1 and CDR2 from the germline V gene are SSHAT and FNYEAQ (reference sequence). Here the CDR3 reads CASSLLAGGPSPYNEQFF. The CDR3 nucleotides are TGTGCTAGCAGCCTCTTAGCGGGGGGGCCCTCTCCCTACAATGAGCAGTTCTTC.

In this sample, this clone turned up a few times. The chain combines TRBV6-1 with TRBJ2-7; 8 bases are shared with TRBD1. Germline-derived CDR1 and CDR2 are MNHNS and SASEGT. The trim removed 5 bases at V and 3 bases at J, leaving 9 bases unmatched. The length of the CDR3 is 15 residues. The CDR3 sequence is CASSPSTGAGYEQYF. The DNA for the CDR3 is TGTGCCAGCAGTCCTTCGACAGGGGCCGGCTACGAGCAGTACTTC.

This clone was seen a few times. The chain combines TRBV12-5 with TRBJ1-5, with no clear D. Germline lookup yields CDR1 LGHNT and CDR2 FRNRAP. The CDR3 loop spans 15 amino acids. The V gene lost 5 bases and the J gene lost 4 bases, with 15 bases spanning the gap. Here the CDR3 reads CASGPGYRDNQPQHF. The CDR3 DNA sequence: TGTGCTAGTGGTCCAGGATACAGAGATAATCAGCCCCAGCATTTT.

The V call is TRBV5-6, the J call TRBJ1-1, with 7 nucleotides matching TRBD1. Germline-derived CDR1 and CDR2 are SGHDT and YYEEEE. This CDR3 has 16 amino acids. Germline trimming cut 5 bases from V and 0 bases from J; bases unmatched to any gene: 10. CDR3: CASRTGTAFMNTEAFF. The CDR3 bases are TGTGCCAGCAGAACCGGGACAGCCTTCATGAACACTGAAGCTTTCTTT.

This clone was observed at least ten times. The chain carries TRBV9 and TRBJ2-1; maybe TRBD2 (6 bases). CDR3 length: 15 residues. Trimming removed 0 bases at V and 7 bases at J, with 14 bases between. CDR1 is SGDLS, CDR2 YYNGEE, per germline. CDR3 sequence: CASSVETSFGNEQFF. In nucleotides, the CDR3 is TGTGCCAGCAGCGTAGAAACTAGCTTTGGGAATGAGCAGTTCTTC.

V usage is TRBV2 and J usage is TRBJ1-6; 10 bases line up with TRBD1. The CDR3 is made up of 15 amino acids. Germline V gene sequence: CDR1 SNHLY, CDR2 FYNNEI. V was clipped by 6 bases and J by 7 bases; unmatched bases: 6. The DNA for the CDR3 is TGTGCCAGCAGCGCTCGGGACAGGGGAAATTCACCCCTCCACTTT. Translation gives CASSARDRGNSPLHF.

This clone has only a few counts. J is TRBJ2-3 and V is TRBV9; D is undetermined. Germline V lookup: CDR1 SGDLS, CDR2 YYNGEE. The CDR3 totals 14 residues. V lost 0 bases and J lost 6, with 11 bases in between. For the CDR3, the DNA is TGTGCCAGCAGCGTAGCTATAAGTGCTGATACGCAGTATTTT. Residues: CASSVAISADTQYF.

The chain combines TRBV5-6 with TRBJ2-5; 8 positions agree with TRBD2. The germline gives CDR1 SGHDT, CDR2 YYEEEE. Trimming took 0 bases from V and 5 from J; bases not matched to a gene: 3. The CDR3 length is 14 residues. CDR3 region: CASSLGSGGETQYF. CDR3 bases: TGTGCCAGCAGCTTGGGTTCGGGAGGGGAGACCCAGTACTTC. The full variable domain, rest sourced from reference TRBV5-6 and TRBJ2-5, is DAGVTQSPTHLIKTRGQQVTLRCSPKSGHDTVSWYQQALGQGPQFIFQYYEEEERQRGNFPDRFSGHQFPNYSSELNVNALLLGDSALYLCASSLGSGGETQYFGPGTRLLVL.

This clone has just a few counts. J is TRBJ2-2 and V is TRBV9; D possibly corresponds to TRBD2 (6 bases). CDR1 is SGDLS and CDR2 is YYNGEE in the germline V gene. The CDR3 totals 13 residues. Trimming removed 1 base from V and 6 bases from J, with 7 bases in between. The CDR3 is CASSVTGAGELFF. Here the CDR3 DNA reads TGTGCCAGCAGCGTAACGGGAGCCGGGGAGCTGTTTTTT.

The V and J genes are TRBV27 and TRBJ2-2; 7 bases line up with TRBD2. After removal of 5 bases from V and 2 bases from J, the junction contained 11 bases not matched to a gene. Germline V gene data show CDR1 as MNHEY and CDR2 as SMNVEV (reference sequence). The CDR3 runs 17 residues. CDR3 nucleotides: TGTGCCAGCAGTGCTCTACTAGGGAGGGGCAACACCGGGGAGCTGTTTTTT. This encodes CASSALLGRGNTGELFF.